Here is one T cell receptor beta chain with its context. This entry belongs to a study of blood T cell repertoires in COVID-19. V dropped 4 bases and J dropped 8; count of bases not matched to a gene: 2. The CDR3 covers 13 residues. Germline CDR1 and CDR2: MNHEY and SVGAGI. Original methodology: The authors estimated nucleated cell counts from reference gene primer amplification. The assay was immunoSEQ multiplex PCR, and TCRdb's table has in-frame clones only and misses some. The V and J calls and clone size were taken over from that table, and D and trimming were inferred from the DNA. The data contain some 29,000 clones, about 80% of them seen just once; the ten biggest clones take up less than 50%.

What was sequenced was peripheral blood. The gene calls are TRBV6-5 and TRBJ1-6, with 7 bases matching TRBD1. This TCR came from a man aged 70-80 years with acute or convalescent COVID-19. This chain's CDR3 is CASSSQGYSPLHF. CDR3 sequence (DNA): TGTGCCAGCAGTTCACAGGGGTATTCACCCCTCCACTTT.